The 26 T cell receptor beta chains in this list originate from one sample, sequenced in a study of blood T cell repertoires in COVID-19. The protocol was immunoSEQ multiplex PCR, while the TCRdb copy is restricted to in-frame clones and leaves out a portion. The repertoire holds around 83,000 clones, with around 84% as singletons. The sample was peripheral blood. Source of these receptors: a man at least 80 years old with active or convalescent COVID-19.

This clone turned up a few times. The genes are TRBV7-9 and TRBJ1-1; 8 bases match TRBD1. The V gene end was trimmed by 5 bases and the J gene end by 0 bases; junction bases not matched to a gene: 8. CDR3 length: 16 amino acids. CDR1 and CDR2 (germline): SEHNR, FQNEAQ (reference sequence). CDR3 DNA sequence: TGTGCCAGCAGCCCCAGGGGACAGGCGATGAACACTGAAGCTTTCTTT. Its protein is CASSPRGQAMNTEAFF.

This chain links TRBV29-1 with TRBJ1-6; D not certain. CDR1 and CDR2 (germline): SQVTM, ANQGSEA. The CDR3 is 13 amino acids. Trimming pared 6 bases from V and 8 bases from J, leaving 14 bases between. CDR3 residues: CSVQAGRDSPLHF. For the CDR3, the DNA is TGCAGCGTCCAGGCGGGTAGGGATTCACCCCTCCACTTT. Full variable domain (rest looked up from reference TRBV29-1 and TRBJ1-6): SAVISQKPSRDICQRGTSLTIQCQVDSQVTMMFWYRQQPGQSLTLIATANQGSEATYESGFVIDKFPISRPNLTFSTLTVSNMSPEDSSIYLCSVQAGRDSPLHFGNGTRLTVT.

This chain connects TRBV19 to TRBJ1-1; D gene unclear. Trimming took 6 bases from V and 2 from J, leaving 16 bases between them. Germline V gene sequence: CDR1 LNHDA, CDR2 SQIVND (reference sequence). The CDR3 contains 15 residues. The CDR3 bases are TGTGCCAGTAGCCCCGGTATGACTTTCAACACTGAAGCTTTCTTT. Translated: CASSPGMTFNTEAFF. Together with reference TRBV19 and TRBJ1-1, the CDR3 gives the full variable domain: DGGITQSPKYLFRKEGQNVTLSCEQNLNHDAMYWYRQDPGQGLRLIYYSQIVNDFQKGDIAEGYSVSREKKESFPLTVTSAQKNPTAFYLCASSPGMTFNTEAFFGQGTRLTVV.

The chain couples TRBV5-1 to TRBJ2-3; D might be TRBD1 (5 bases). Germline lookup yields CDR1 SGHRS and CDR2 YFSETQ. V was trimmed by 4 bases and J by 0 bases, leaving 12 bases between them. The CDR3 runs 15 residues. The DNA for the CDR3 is TGCGCCAGCAGCCCGCGAAGGACAAGCACAGATACGCAGTATTTT. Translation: CASSPRRTSTDTQYF.

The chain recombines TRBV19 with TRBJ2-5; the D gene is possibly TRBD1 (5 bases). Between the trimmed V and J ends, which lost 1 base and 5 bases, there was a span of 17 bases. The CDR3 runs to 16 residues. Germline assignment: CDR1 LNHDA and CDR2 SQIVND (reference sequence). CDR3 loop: CASSIGTSSVGETQYF. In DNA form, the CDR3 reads TGTGCCAGTAGTATAGGGACATCCTCAGTGGGGGAGACCCAGTACTTC.

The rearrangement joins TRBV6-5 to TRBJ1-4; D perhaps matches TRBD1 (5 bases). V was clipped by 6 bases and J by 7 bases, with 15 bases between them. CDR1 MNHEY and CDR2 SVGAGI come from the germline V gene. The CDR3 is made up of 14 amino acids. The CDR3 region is CASRSGFVGEKLFF. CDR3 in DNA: TGTGCCAGCAGATCAGGGTTCGTGGGTGAAAAACTGTTTTTT.

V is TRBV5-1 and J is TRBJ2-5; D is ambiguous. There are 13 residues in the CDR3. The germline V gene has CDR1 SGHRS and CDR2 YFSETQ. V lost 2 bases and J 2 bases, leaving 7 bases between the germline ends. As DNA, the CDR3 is TGCGCCAGCAGCTTTACAGCACAAGAGACCCAGTACTTC. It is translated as CASSFTAQETQYF.

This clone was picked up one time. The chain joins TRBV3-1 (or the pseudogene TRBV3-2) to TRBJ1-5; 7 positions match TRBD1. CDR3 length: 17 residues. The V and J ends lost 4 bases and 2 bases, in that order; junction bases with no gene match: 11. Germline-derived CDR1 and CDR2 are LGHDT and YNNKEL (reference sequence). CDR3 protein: CASSPSRDRFGNQPQHF. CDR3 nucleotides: TGTGCCAGCAGCCCGTCCCGGGACAGATTTGGCAATCAGCCCCAGCATTTT.

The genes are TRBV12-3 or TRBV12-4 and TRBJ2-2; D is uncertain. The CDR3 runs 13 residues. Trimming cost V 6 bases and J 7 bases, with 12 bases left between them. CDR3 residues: CASSRIRGGELFF. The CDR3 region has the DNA TGTGCCAGCAGCCGCATCAGAGGCGGGGAGCTGTTTTTT.

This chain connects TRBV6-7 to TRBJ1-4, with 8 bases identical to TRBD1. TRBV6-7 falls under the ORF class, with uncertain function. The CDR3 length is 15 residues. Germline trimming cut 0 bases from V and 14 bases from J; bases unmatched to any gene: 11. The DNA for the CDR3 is TGTGCCAGCAGTTACTCAGAGGGACAGGCGAGAACCCTGTTTTTT. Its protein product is CASSYSEGQARTLFF.

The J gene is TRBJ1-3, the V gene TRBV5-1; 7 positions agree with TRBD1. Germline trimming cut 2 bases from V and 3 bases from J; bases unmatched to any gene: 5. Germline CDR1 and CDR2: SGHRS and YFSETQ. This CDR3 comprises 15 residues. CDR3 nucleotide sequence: TGCGCCAGCAGCTTCTCGACAGGGAATGGAAACACCATATATTTT. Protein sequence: CASSFSTGNGNTIYF.

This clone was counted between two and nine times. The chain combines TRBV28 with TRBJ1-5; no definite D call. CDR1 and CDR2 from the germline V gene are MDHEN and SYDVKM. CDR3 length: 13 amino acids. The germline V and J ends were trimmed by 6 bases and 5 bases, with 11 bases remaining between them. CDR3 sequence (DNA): TGTGCCAGCAGGTGGAGACGAGATCAGCCCCAGCATTTT. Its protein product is CASRWRRDQPQHF.

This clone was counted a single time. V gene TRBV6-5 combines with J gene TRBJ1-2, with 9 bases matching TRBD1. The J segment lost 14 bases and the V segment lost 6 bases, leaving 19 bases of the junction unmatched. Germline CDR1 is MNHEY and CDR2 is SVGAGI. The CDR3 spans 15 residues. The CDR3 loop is CASRTERDRASTNTF. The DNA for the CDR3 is TGTGCCAGCAGGACTGAACGGGACAGGGCCTCCACTAATACCTTC.

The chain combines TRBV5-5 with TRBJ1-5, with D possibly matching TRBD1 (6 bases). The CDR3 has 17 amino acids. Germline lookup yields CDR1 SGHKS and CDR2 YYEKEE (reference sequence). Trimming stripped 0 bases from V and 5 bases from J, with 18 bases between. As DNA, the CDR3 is TGTGCCAGCAGCTTGGCCCTTTGGACAGTCCGAGATCAGCCCCAGCATTTT. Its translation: CASSLALWTVRDQPQHF.

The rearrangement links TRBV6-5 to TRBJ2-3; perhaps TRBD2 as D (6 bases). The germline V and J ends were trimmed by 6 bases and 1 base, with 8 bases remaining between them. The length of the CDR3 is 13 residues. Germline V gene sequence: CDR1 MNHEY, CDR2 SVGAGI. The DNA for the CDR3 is TGTGCCAGCAGGGAGGGCGGCACAGATACGCAGTATTTT. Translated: CASREGGTDTQYF.

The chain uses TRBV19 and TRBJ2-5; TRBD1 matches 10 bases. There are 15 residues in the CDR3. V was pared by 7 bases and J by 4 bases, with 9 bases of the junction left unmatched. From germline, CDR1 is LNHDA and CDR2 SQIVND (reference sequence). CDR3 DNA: TGTGCCAGTACGCCCCGGACAGGGGGGCGAGAGACCCAGTACTTC. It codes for CASTPRTGGRETQYF.

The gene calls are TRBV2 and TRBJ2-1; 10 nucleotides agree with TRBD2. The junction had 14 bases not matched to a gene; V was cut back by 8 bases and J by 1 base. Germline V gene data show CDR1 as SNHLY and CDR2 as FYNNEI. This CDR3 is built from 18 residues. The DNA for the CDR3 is TGTGCCAGCTCATCCCGGGGGCTAGCGGGGGCGTCCTACAATGAGCAGTTCTTC. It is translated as CASSSRGLAGASYNEQFF.

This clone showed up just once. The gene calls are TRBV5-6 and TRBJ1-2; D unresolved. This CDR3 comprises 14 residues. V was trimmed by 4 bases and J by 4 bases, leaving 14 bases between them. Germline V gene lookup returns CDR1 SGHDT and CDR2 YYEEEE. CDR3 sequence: CASSTGAAGYGYTF. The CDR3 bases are TGTGCCAGCAGCACCGGAGCGGCAGGCTATGGCTACACCTTC. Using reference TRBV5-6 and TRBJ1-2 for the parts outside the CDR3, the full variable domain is DAGVTQSPTHLIKTRGQQVTLRCSPKSGHDTVSWYQQALGQGPQFIFQYYEEEERQRGNFPDRFSGHQFPNYSSELNVNALLLGDSALYLCASSTGAAGYGYTFGSGTRLTVV.

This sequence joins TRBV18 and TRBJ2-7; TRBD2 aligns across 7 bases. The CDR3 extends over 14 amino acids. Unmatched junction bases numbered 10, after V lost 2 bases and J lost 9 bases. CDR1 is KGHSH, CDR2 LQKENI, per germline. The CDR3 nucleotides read TGTGCCAGCTCACCAATGAGGGAGACGGGGGGGCAGTACGTC. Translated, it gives CASSPMRETGGQYV.

CDR3: CASSPFGQTNQPQHF. In DNA, the CDR3 is TGTGCCAGCTCACCGTTTGGGCAGACCAATCAGCCCCAGCATTTT. The chain links TRBV18 to TRBJ1-5, with D uncertain. CDR1 is KGHSH, CDR2 LQKENI, per germline. The CDR3 is made up of 15 amino acids. V lost 3 bases, J lost 3 bases, and 12 bases lay in between. Full variable domain (missing parts from reference TRBV18 and TRBJ1-5): NAGVMQNPRHLVRRRGQEARLRCSPMKGHSHVYWYRQLPEEGLKFMVYLQKENIIDESGMPKERFSAEFPKEGPSILRIQQVVRGDSAAYFCASSPFGQTNQPQHFGDGTRLSIL.

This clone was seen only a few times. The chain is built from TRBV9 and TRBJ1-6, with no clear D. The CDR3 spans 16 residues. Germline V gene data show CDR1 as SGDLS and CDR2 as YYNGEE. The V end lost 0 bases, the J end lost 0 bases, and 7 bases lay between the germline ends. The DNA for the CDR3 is TGTGCCAGCAGCGTAGCTCCGAGCTCCTATAATTCACCCCTCCACTTT. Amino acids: CASSVAPSSYNSPLHF. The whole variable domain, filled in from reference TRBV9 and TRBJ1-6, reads DSGVTQTPKHLITATGQRVTLRCSPRSGDLSVYWYQQSLDQGLQFLIQYYNGEERAKGNILERFSAQQFPDLHSELNLSSLELGDSALYFCASSVAPSSYNSPLHFGNGTRLTVT.

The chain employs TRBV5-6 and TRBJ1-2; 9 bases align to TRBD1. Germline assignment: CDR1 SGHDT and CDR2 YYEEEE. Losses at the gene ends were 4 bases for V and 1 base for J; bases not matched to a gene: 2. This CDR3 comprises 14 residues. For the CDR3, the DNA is TGTGCCAGCAGCCCGGACAGGGGTAACTATGGCTACACCTTC. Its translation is CASSPDRGNYGYTF.

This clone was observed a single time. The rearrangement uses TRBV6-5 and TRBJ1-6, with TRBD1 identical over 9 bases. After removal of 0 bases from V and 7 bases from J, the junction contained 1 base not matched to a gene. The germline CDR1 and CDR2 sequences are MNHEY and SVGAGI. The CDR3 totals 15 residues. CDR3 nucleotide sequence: TGTGCCAGCAGTTACTCGGGACAGGGAAATTCACCCCTCCACTTT. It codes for CASSYSGQGNSPLHF.

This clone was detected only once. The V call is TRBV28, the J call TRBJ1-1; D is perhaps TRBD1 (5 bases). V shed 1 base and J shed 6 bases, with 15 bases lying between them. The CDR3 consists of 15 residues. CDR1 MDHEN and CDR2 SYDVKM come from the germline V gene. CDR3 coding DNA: TGTGCCAGCAGTTTATTGGGACGGGGGAAGGCTGAAGCTTTCTTT. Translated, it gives CASSLLGRGKAEAFF.

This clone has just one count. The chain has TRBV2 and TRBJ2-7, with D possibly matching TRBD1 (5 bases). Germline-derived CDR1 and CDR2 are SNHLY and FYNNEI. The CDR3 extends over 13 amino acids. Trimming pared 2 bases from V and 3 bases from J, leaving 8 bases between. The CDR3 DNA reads TGTGCCAGCAGTGAACTCGACAGCTACGAGCAGTACGTC. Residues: CASSELDSYEQYV.

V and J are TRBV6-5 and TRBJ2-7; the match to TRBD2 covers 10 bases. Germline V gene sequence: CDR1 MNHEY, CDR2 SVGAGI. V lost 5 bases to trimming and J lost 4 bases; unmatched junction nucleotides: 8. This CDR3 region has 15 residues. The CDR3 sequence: CASSLERTSGYEQYV. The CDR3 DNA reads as TGTGCCAGCAGTCTGGAGCGGACTAGCGGATACGAGCAGTACGTC.